The source of this T cell receptor beta chain is a study of neurological immune-mediated disorders. Every sequencing run generated in excess of 180 million TCR-beta sequences. These sequences covered 15-18 subjects. MiXCR, applied by TCRdb to the 5' RACE reads, yields one record per CDR3 protein. The sample lists around 49,000 distinct CDR3 sequences; 13% were seen once. This CDR3 comprises 16 residues. The germline gives CDR1 SGHRS, CDR2 YFSETQ. Trimming shortened V by 0 bases and J by 4 bases, and 13 bases separated the two germline ends. The time point: longitudinal time-point 2. This clonotype came up many times.

The source is a male donor with HTLV-1-associated myelopathy (HAM/TSP). This chain connects TRBV5-1 to TRBJ2-2; D gene ambiguous. Sequenced input: PBMCs. The CDR3 region has the DNA TGCGCCAGCAGCTTGGAAGGTCCCGGAGTCACCGGGGAGCTGTTTTTT. Its translation is CASSLEGPGVTGELFF.